This T cell receptor beta chain is from a study of blood T cell repertoires in COVID-19. Study information: Both acute and convalescent COVID-19 samples were obtained from the United States, Italy and Spain.

As processed by the authors: Amplifying reference gene primers gave estimates of nucleated cell counts. TCRdb's table, derived via immunoSEQ multiplex PCR, lists solely in-frame clones and lacks some. V and J calls plus clone size are reproduced from that table; the DNA served to infer D and trimming. The sample shows under 300,000 clones, 89% of them seen only once. CDR1 is SGHTA and CDR2 is FQGNSA in the germline V gene. After removal of 5 bases from V and 2 bases from J, the junction contained 13 bases not matched to a gene. The CDR3 totals 17 residues. The sequencing sample was made of peripheral blood. The chain has TRBV7-2 and TRBJ2-7; 9 bases line up with TRBD1. The source is a man between 50 and 59 years old with acute or convalescent COVID-19. Here the CDR3 DNA reads TGTGCCAGCAGCCTAAAGGTCCCGGGACAGGGTGCCTACGAGCAGTACTTC. Translated: CASSLKVPGQGAYEQYF.